The 20 T cell receptor beta chains below all came from one sample that was sequenced in a study of vaccination and CD4 T cells after COVID-19. Noted treatment: approximately 10-day PBMC culture with coronavirus spike peptide pools or control peptides (ViraFEST assay). These TCRs' antigens remain unknown. The study sequenced cultured CD4+ T cell DNA using the Oncomine TCR Beta short-read assay. TCRdb recomputed calls from the PCR reads with MiXCR, one row per CDR3 protein. Of about 20,000 distinct CDR3 sequences listed, over 50% are singletons. Material: CD4+ T cells from blood, cultured in vitro. The origin of the receptors is a human donor who had recovered from COVID-19.

The CDR3 loop reads CSARDWTDLYGYTF. The CDR3 nucleotides are TGCAGTGCTAGAGATTGGACAGACCTCTATGGCTACACCTTC. The chain uses TRBV20-1 and TRBJ1-2; D is perhaps TRBD1 (6 bases). CDR1 and CDR2 (germline): DFQATT, SNEGSKA (reference sequence). This CDR3 is built from 14 residues. With 0 bases removed from V and 4 bases from J, the gap between germline ends came to 12 bases.

This clonotype was observed a few times. V gene TRBV7-9 combines with J gene TRBJ1-1, with D perhaps TRBD1 (5 bases). Trimming pared 0 bases from V and 4 bases from J, leaving 18 bases between. The CDR3 runs 17 residues. CDR1 SEHNR and CDR2 FQNEAQ come from the germline V gene (reference sequence). This chain's CDR3 is CASSLADPTGSVTEAFF. The CDR3 DNA follows: TGTGCCAGCAGCTTAGCGGACCCCACAGGTTCCGTCACTGAAGCTTTCTTT.

The V gene is TRBV15, the J gene TRBJ1-2, with TRBD1 matching over 7 bases. The trim removed 0 bases at V and 3 bases at J, leaving 7 bases unmatched. Germline V lookup: CDR1 LNHNV, CDR2 YYDKDF (reference sequence). This CDR3 contains 16 residues. The CDR3: CATSRDLGRGDYGYTF. Here the CDR3 DNA reads TGTGCCACCAGCAGAGATCTGGGCAGGGGGGACTATGGCTACACCTTC.

In this sample, this clonotype is medium-sized. The chain employs TRBV7-9 and TRBJ2-1; 8 nucleotides match TRBD2. Germline CDR1 SEHNR, CDR2 FQNEAQ (reference sequence). The CDR3 is 20 residues long. After removal of 5 bases from V and 4 bases from J, the junction contained 22 bases not matched to a gene. CDR3 residues: CASSPSARGSVAGTYNEQFF. DNA of the CDR3: TGTGCCAGCAGCCCCTCAGCGAGGGGGTCGGTAGCGGGGACTTACAATGAGCAGTTCTTC.

V and J are TRBV6-2 or TRBV6-3 and TRBJ2-3; D unclear. The ends were cut back, 2 bases at V and 2 bases at J, with 11 bases in the middle. CDR1 and CDR2 from the germline V gene are MNHEY and SVGEGT. This CDR3 has 15 residues. CDR3: CASSYPQGTTDTQYF. CDR3 DNA: TGTGCCAGCAGTTACCCTCAAGGAACCACAGATACGCAGTATTTT.

The chain uses TRBV7-8 and TRBJ2-6; 7 bases line up with TRBD2. Germline V gene data show CDR1 as SGHVS and CDR2 as FQNEAQ. The CDR3 extends over 20 amino acids. Trimming took 3 bases from V and 0 from J; bases not matched to a gene: 14. CDR3 sequence (DNA): TGTGCCAGCAGCTTTTACCGGGGGACTATGGGAGACTCTGGGGCCAACGTCCTGACTTTC. Protein product: CASSFYRGTMGDSGANVLTF.

This sequence joins TRBV11-3 and TRBJ2-1; 11 bases are shared with TRBD2. This CDR3 is built from 22 residues. Germline V gene data show CDR1 as SGHNT and CDR2 as YENEEA. J lost 3 bases, V lost 0 bases, and 19 bases had no gene match. The CDR3 spells CASSLDPVFASGGPNFYNEQFF. In DNA form, the CDR3 reads TGTGCCAGCAGCTTAGACCCTGTTTTTGCTAGCGGGGGGCCGAATTTCTACAATGAGCAGTTCTTC.

The chain uses TRBV15 and TRBJ1-6; no firm D call. Germline-derived CDR1 and CDR2 are LNHNV and YYDKDF (reference sequence). This CDR3 contains 17 residues. V lost 2 bases and J 7 bases, leaving 18 bases between the germline ends. The CDR3 DNA reads as TGTGCCACCAGCAGACCGAGAGGGCCGGCGGCCAATTCACCCCTCCACTTT. This encodes CATSRPRGPAANSPLHF.

The gene calls are TRBV20-1 and TRBJ1-2, with 8 positions matching TRBD1. V lost 7 bases to trimming and J lost 1 base; unmatched junction nucleotides: 14. The germline V gene has CDR1 DFQATT and CDR2 SNEGSKA (reference sequence). The length of the CDR3 is 16 residues. CDR3 loop: CSVPGRGQQLNYGYTF. DNA for the CDR3: TGCAGTGTTCCGGGCAGGGGGCAGCAACTTAACTATGGCTACACCTTC.

CDR3 DNA sequence: TGTGCCATCAGTAGTGTGGACAGGGGTTCTTACGAGCAGTACTTC. Its protein product is CAISSVDRGSYEQYF. V usage is TRBV10-3 and J usage is TRBJ2-7, with 9 nucleotides matching TRBD1. The length of the CDR3 is 15 residues. V shed 5 bases and J 4 bases; nucleotides not matched to a gene: 9. Germline V gene data show CDR1 as ENHRY and CDR2 as SYGVKD.

In this sample, this clonotype turned up a few times. The chain has TRBV6-1 and TRBJ2-5; 7 bases fit TRBD2. The CDR3 is made up of 14 amino acids. With 5 bases clipped from V and 4 bases from J, the junction kept 7 bases outside the gene matches. Germline CDR1 and CDR2: MNHNS and SASEGT. The CDR3 region has the DNA TGTGCCAGCAGTCGGCGGGGGTCGGGAGAGACCCAGTACTTC. This gives the protein CASSRRGSGETQYF.

This clonotype was detected only a few times. The V gene is TRBV7-8, the J gene TRBJ1-3; 9 bases match TRBD1. Germline loops: CDR1 SGHVS, CDR2 FQNEAQ. The CDR3 sequence is 15 residues long. Unmatched junction bases numbered 2, after V lost 3 bases and J lost 2 bases. The CDR3, as DNA: TGTGCCAGCAGCTTGGGACAGGGAACTGGAAACACCATATATTTT. Its protein product is CASSLGQGTGNTIYF.

V and J are TRBV20-1 and TRBJ1-5; 10 nucleotides agree with TRBD1. V shed 4 bases and J 6 bases; nucleotides not matched to a gene: 9. Germline CDR1 is DFQATT and CDR2 is SNEGSKA (reference sequence). CDR3 length: 15 residues. The CDR3 region is CSAKATGGGGQPQHF. The CDR3 DNA reads TGCAGTGCTAAAGCGACAGGGGGCGGGGGTCAGCCCCAGCATTTT.

The rearrangement links TRBV10-3 to TRBJ2-1; D is ambiguous. Germline lookup yields CDR1 ENHRY and CDR2 SYGVKD. This CDR3 comprises 15 residues. V lost 4 bases and J 0 bases, leaving 10 bases between the germline ends. CDR3 in amino acids: CAISADPTSYNEQFF. The CDR3 coding sequence is TGTGCCATCAGTGCAGACCCTACCTCCTACAATGAGCAGTTCTTC.

The chain is built from TRBV19 and TRBJ1-2; maybe TRBD1 (6 bases). The CDR3 contains 15 residues. The germline V and J ends were trimmed by 7 bases and 2 bases, with 17 bases remaining between them. Germline-derived CDR1 and CDR2 are LNHDA and SQIVND (reference sequence). This CDR3 reads CASITGKSANYGYTF. DNA for the CDR3: TGTGCCAGTATCACAGGGAAATCCGCCAACTATGGCTACACCTTC.

The chain uses TRBV29-1 and TRBJ1-2; TRBD1 agrees at 9 bases. Germline loops: CDR1 SQVTM, CDR2 ANQGSEA. This CDR3 contains 12 residues. Trimming cost V 5 bases and J 8 bases; bases outside gene matches: 6. DNA of the CDR3: TGCAGCGTTTCCCGGGACAGGGACGGCTACACCTTC. It encodes CSVSRDRDGYTF.

This sequence joins TRBV5-4 and TRBJ1-2, with D tentatively TRBD1 (5 bases). Germline lookup yields CDR1 SGHNT and CDR2 YYREEE (reference sequence). Trimming cost V 1 base and J 2 bases, with 12 bases left between them. This CDR3 is built from 15 residues. The CDR3 reads CASSLSGTSNYGYTF. CDR3 sequence (DNA): TGTGCCAGCAGCTTGTCAGGGACCTCCAACTATGGCTACACCTTC.

The chain recombines TRBV20-1 with TRBJ2-1; D is unclear. This CDR3 is built from 14 residues. V was pared by 0 bases and J by 6 bases, with 12 bases between. The V gene's germline CDR1 is DFQATT and CDR2 SNEGSKA (reference sequence). This CDR3 reads CSARDNPWGNEQFF. CDR3 coding DNA: TGCAGTGCTAGAGATAACCCCTGGGGCAATGAGCAGTTCTTC.

The rearrangement uses TRBV28 and TRBJ1-4; D may be TRBD1 (5 bases). CDR3 length: 14 residues. The V gene's germline CDR1 is MDHEN and CDR2 SYDVKM. Trimming shortened V by 2 bases and J by 2 bases, and 6 bases separated the two germline ends. DNA of the CDR3: TGTGCCAGCAGTTTAGGGGGGACTAATGAAAAACTGTTTTTT. Protein product: CASSLGGTNEKLFF.

The J gene is TRBJ1-5, the V gene TRBV7-6, with unresolved D. Germline CDR1 and CDR2: SGHVS and FNYEAQ. This CDR3 comprises 14 residues. Trimming left V 1 base short and J 5 bases short, with 9 bases between. CDR3 residues: CASSLGGRDQPQHF. The CDR3 region has the DNA TGTGCCAGCAGCTTAGGAGGGAGAGATCAGCCCCAGCATTTT.